Shown below are 3 T cell receptor beta chains from a single sample sequenced in a study of human T cells and chemical hapten exposure listed by TCRdb under 2021. What this sample's time point label stands for: patch test 3, about 24 weeks after DPC sensitization. Taken with the paper, the label for treatment or condition translates to: therapeutic diphenylcyclopropenone sensitization with weekly scalp DPC. The method behind the library was RACE. Instrument used: NextSeq 500. In TCRdb, the public reads were trimmed at Q25 with fastp and aligned with MiXCR, with productive beta chains retained. For every CDR3 protein sequence, its rows merge into one entry that carries the most common genes and DNA. This sample comprises about 120,000 distinct CDR3 sequences, approximately 10% of them detected only once. 2% to 2.5% of the sample comes from the top ten. Sample: whole blood, taken in connection with sensitization to the hapten diphenylcyclopropenone (DPC). The receptors shown here come from a woman in her forties or fifties with alopecia areata. Some clones in this sample may be carry-over from other donors' samples.

The chain links TRBV12-3 or TRBV12-4 to TRBJ2-7; 8 positions match TRBD1. The junction had 5 bases not matched to a gene; V was cut back by 7 bases and J by 3 bases. The CDR3 totals 13 residues. The CDR3 loop reads CASTPGTGYEQYF. The CDR3 DNA follows: TGTGCCAGCACCCCCGGGACAGGCTACGAGCAGTACTTC.

The chain combines TRBV30 with TRBJ1-6, with D perhaps matching TRBD1 (6 bases). V was cut by 1 base and J by 7 bases, with 8 bases left in between. The germline CDR1 and CDR2 sequences are GTSNPN and SVGIG (reference sequence). The CDR3 is made up of 13 amino acids. CDR3 bases: TGTGCCTGGAGTGCGGGACACAATTCACCCCTCCACTTT. This translates into CAWSAGHNSPLHF.

The table lists this clonotype with many counts. This chain joins TRBV28 and TRBJ2-7; the D call may be TRBD1 or TRBD2 (6 bases each). V dropped 5 bases and J dropped 5 bases, with 16 bases sitting between them. The CDR3 length is 14 residues. Germline CDR1 reads MDHEN; CDR2 reads SYDVKM. The CDR3 DNA sequence: TGTGCCAGCAGTCGGGGGCAGACCAAAGACGAGCAGTACTTC. Protein sequence: CASSRGQTKDEQYF.